This record looks at one T cell receptor (beta chain) sequence and its context. Its antigen is currently not known. Base qualities are not at hand, and no much larger clone is one base apart. TCR CDR3 regions were amplified from genomic DNA by multiplex PCR using the deep immunoSEQ assay. Genomic DNA extracted from each cell subset was distributed evenly over all wells of several immunoSEQ 96-well plates, and each plate served as one replicate. For unsorted PBMC, approximately 290 ng genomic DNA, equal to approximately 30,000 T cell genomes, was loaded into each replicate PCR. Ten immunoSEQ deep assay plates were used to sequence unsorted PBMC genomic DNA. The purified libraries were quantified using a Qubit 3.0 fluorometer, sized with a Bioanalyzer 2100, and then quantified again using the KAPA Library Quantification kit. Each immunoSEQ 96-well plate was sequenced on its own single-read 150-cycle Illumina NextSeq 550 flow cell. Per the original workflow: Because the immunoSEQ output included only junctional sequences and no quality scores, the filtering could not be the same as the filtering used for full-length reads. To assign V/J genes and CDR3, sequences were annotated using PyIR, a Python wrapper for IgBLAST v1.9, with IMGT germline references. Reads with weak V/J assignments (E-value above 1e-6), missing CDR3, stop codons, out-of-frame junctions, or ambiguous translated residues were removed. V3J clonotypes were defined as sequences sharing an identical inferred V gene, J gene, and CDR3 amino acid sequence. Percentage overlap between repertoires was calculated by dividing the number of shared unique clonotypes by the size of the smaller repertoire. Richness of each repertoire was evaluated using RTK rarefaction, the Chao1 estimator, and Recon v2.1 estimates of unobserved clonotypes. Imported from immuneACCESS, the table was reduced by TCRdb to in-frame sequences with V and J called. These copies leave out some clones; in studies compared against another copy, an unresolved V gene accounts for under half, and the cause of the remainder is not known. The DNA was the basis for D and trimming; V, J and clone size are from that table. Present in this sample are 400,000 to 550,000 clones, around 80% of which were seen just once. The top ten constitute around 12% of the sample.

Healthy HIV-negative adults with no recently reported acute infections or vaccinations were included as donors. All donors were Caucasian adults living in Nashville, Tennessee, USA. For unsorted samples, approximately 89 million PBMCs were counted, and genomic DNA was extracted using the QIAamp DNA Blood Mini kit. Blood was collected by leukapheresis, and PBMCs were isolated by Ficoll-Histopaque density gradient centrifugation and then cryopreserved in liquid nitrogen vapor phase. This record comes from a study of shared clonotypes between healthy human individuals (dated by TCRdb to between 2020 and 2021). The study in broad terms: The cohort comprised a couple of women and three men aged 18 to 49 years. The study deeply sequenced blood TCR repertoires of several healthy adults to estimate repertoire size and the extent of clonotype sharing between individuals. To increase sequencing depth and limit assay-specific biases, different laboratories used diverse techniques to prepare libraries and sequence TCR repertoires. Leukapheresis yielded between about 0.94 and 8.9 billion PBMCs per donor. The full study reports these points: Sampling was restricted to blood, and TCR repertoires in tissue are likely to differ from TCR repertoires in blood. The small number of donors limited the genetic and exposure-history diversity represented. Pairwise subsampling led to the expectation that sequencing depth would affect the degree of clonotype sharing among donors.

Counted from cysteine to phenylalanine, this CDR3 has 14 amino acids. CDR3 DNA only is kept here, 42 bases in frame from base 1. The germline V gene (reference sequence) yields SGHNT for CDR1 and YYREEE for CDR2. Trimming takes 4 bases from V and 3 bases from J, and the germline ends sit 13 bases apart. The receptor comes from a woman aged 35 to 49 in good health. Some clones in this sample may be carry-over from other donors' samples. This sequence uses TRBV5-4 and TRBJ1-1; a weak D assignment points to TRBD1 (5 bases agree). The specimen was PBMCs. The DNA is as follows: TGTGCCAGCAGCGCCGCCGGGGCCCACACTGAAGCTTTCTTT. This yields the protein CASSAAGAHTEAFF.